These 17 T cell receptor beta chains originate from one sample sequenced in a study of tumor-infiltrating lymphocytes in primary liver carcinoma. Synthesis of TCR beta cDNA was carried out from about 500 ng total RNA with a constant-region primer. Slightly modified ARM-PCR served as the procedure for the TCR beta libraries. These libraries came from three rounds of nested multiplex PCR. TRBV1-TRBV30 forward and Cbeta reverse primers drove the first two roughly 10-cycle rounds. TCRdb re-analysed the multiplex PCR reads in MiXCR, keeping a single row per CDR3 protein. Among 300,000 to 400,000 distinct CDR3 sequences listed, almost 65% were seen once. The researchers obtained blood RNA from unsorted whole blood and also extracted germline DNA. The sample was peripheral blood. The receptors here all came from a man aged 35 to 55 with primary liver carcinoma and hepatitis B virus infection.

This clonotype was seen more than once but under ten times. V is TRBV28 and J is TRBJ2-7; D possibly corresponds to TRBD1 (5 bases). V was pared by 5 bases and J by 2 bases, with 13 bases between. This CDR3 is built from 14 residues. Germline loops: CDR1 MDHEN, CDR2 SYDVKM. The CDR3, as DNA: TGTGCCAGCAGTACTCGACAGCGAGCCTACGAGCAGTACTTC. It codes for CASSTRQRAYEQYF.

As regards this clonotype: Given a much more abundant clone one base away, this may be a read error. The chain recombines TRBV6-5 with TRBJ1-1, with 8 positions matching TRBD1. This CDR3 has 16 residues. Germline trimming cut 2 bases from V and 4 bases from J; bases unmatched to any gene: 9. Per the germline V gene, CDR1 is MNHEY and CDR2 is SVGAGI. CDR3 bases: TGTGCCAGCAGTTACGTCCGGACAGGGAGCTTCACTGAAGCTTTCTTT. Amino acids: CASSYVRTGSFTEAFF.

Concerning this clonotype: Germline and junction disagree at one end, which may indicate a read error. The rearrangement joins TRBV11-2 to TRBJ2-1; D not resolved. The germline gives CDR1 SGHAT, CDR2 FQNNGV. The CDR3 consists of 16 residues. CDR3 nucleotides: TGTGCCAGCAGCCCATTGACAAGAAGCTCCTACTATGAGCAGTTCTTC. This encodes CASSPLTRSSYYEQFF. The complete variable domain, with remaining parts taken from reference TRBV11-2 and TRBJ2-1, reads EAGVAQSPRYKIIEKRQSVAFWCNPISGHATLYWYQQILGQGPKLLIQFQNNGVVDDSQLPKDRFSAERLKGVDSTLKIQPAKLEDSAVYLCASSPLTRSSYYEQFFGPGTRLTVL.

This clonotype was counted a single time. A clone one base away is much larger, so this may be a read error. The chain carries TRBV10-3 and TRBJ2-1, with 9 nucleotides matching TRBD2. This CDR3 region has 16 residues. CDR1 is ENHRY and CDR2 is SYGVKD in the germline V gene. The V segment lost 6 bases and the J segment 0 bases; nucleotides outside the gene matches: 6. The chain's CDR3 is CAIRTSGQSSYNEQFF. Written as DNA, the CDR3 is TGTGCCATCAGAACTAGCGGGCAGAGCTCCTACAATGAGCAGTTCTTC.

In regard to this clonotype: A much larger clone lies a single base off, so this may be a read error. V usage is TRBV4-1 and J usage is TRBJ1-2; possible D gene TRBD1, 5 bases. CDR3 size: 15 residues. The germline V gene has CDR1 MGHRA and CDR2 YSYEKL. CDR3 in DNA: TGCGCCAGCAGCCAAGACAGGGATGCGAACTATGACTACACCTTC. This sequence encodes CASSQDRDANYDYTF.

Points on this clonotype: One end of the junction fails to match germline, which may point to a read error. CDR3 region: CACSPNTEAFF. In nucleotides, the CDR3 is TGTGCCTGCAGCCCGAACACTGAAGCTTTCTTT. The chain joins TRBV7-9 to TRBJ1-1, with D hard to call. Germline values: CDR1 SEHNR, CDR2 FQNEAQ (reference sequence). The CDR3 has 11 amino acids.

This clonotype was counted at least ten times. The chain combines TRBV12-3 or TRBV12-4 with TRBJ2-1; TRBD2 matches at 12 bases. CDR3 length: 15 residues. The V gene end was trimmed by 5 bases and the J gene end by 7 bases; junction bases not matched to a gene: 6. The CDR3 sequence: CASSLSSGRGNEQFF. CDR3 bases: TGTGCCAGCAGTCTTTCTAGCGGGAGGGGTAATGAGCAGTTCTTC.

The gene calls are TRBV7-9 and TRBJ1-1; no reliable D call. The CDR3 covers 14 residues. Germline lookup yields CDR1 SEHNR and CDR2 FQNEAQ (reference sequence). The V and J ends lost 2 bases and 1 base respectively, with 8 bases between them. CDR3 region: CASSLTQPNTEAFF. CDR3 coding DNA: TGTGCCAGCAGCTTAACTCAGCCGAACACTGAAGCTTTCTTT.

Comment on this clonotype: The junction and the germline gene differ at one end; a read error may be behind it. The chain has TRBV7-8 and TRBJ2-5; D not certain. CDR3 length: 15 amino acids. From germline, CDR1 is SGHVS and CDR2 FQNEAQ. The chain's CDR3 is CASSLESLIREAQYF. DNA for the CDR3: TGTGCCAGCAGCTTAGAGTCCCTGATCCGAGAGGCCCAGTACTTC.

This clonotype was observed at least ten times. The chain combines TRBV4-2 with TRBJ2-2, with 8 bases aligning to TRBD1. Germline V gene lookup returns CDR1 LGHNA and CDR2 YNFKEQ. The CDR3 is made up of 18 amino acids. The trim removed 2 bases at V and 6 bases at J, leaving 14 bases unmatched. CDR3 sequence reads: CASSQILVTGDSPGELFF. The CDR3 DNA is TGTGCCAGCAGCCAAATACTTGTGACAGGGGATTCCCCCGGGGAGCTGTTTTTT.

In this sample, this clonotype turned up once. Given a much more abundant clone one base away, this may be a read error. The V gene is TRBV6-6, the J gene TRBJ2-3; D remains ambiguous. The CDR3 length is 13 residues. Germline V gene sequence: CDR1 MNHNY, CDR2 SVGAGI (reference sequence). Trimming left V 5 bases short and J 5 bases short, with 11 bases between. CDR3 nucleotides: TGTGCCAGCAGTCACTTAGTAGGAGATACGCAGTATTTT. Translation gives CASSHLVGDTQYF.

This clonotype was counted between two and nine times. The chain couples TRBV11-2 to TRBJ2-5, with D perhaps matching TRBD1 or TRBD2 (6 bases each). CDR3 length: 14 amino acids. The germline V gene encodes CDR1 SGHAT and CDR2 FQNNGV. The V end lost 8 bases, the J end lost 5 bases, and 18 bases lay between the germline ends. The CDR3 here is CASQRRGAAETQYF. CDR3 bases: TGTGCCAGCCAGAGGAGGGGGGCAGCGGAGACCCAGTACTTC.

About this clonotype itself: The junction departs from germline at one end; a sequencing error may be responsible. The chain carries TRBV4-2 and TRBJ2-5, with D maybe TRBD2 (5 bases). The CDR3 is 16 residues long. Germline V lookup: CDR1 LGHNA, CDR2 YNFKEQ. The CDR3 protein is CASSQGRISAQETQYF. The CDR3, as DNA: TGTGCTAGCAGCCAAGGTCGGATTAGCGCTCAAGAGACCCAGTACTTC.

Comments on this clonotype: This may be a read error, as it is one base from a much larger clone. Given the absence of the conserved phenylalanine or tryptophan at the CDR3 end, a read error is likely. The V gene is TRBV6-5, the J gene TRBJ2-7, with D possibly being TRBD1 or TRBD2 (6 bases each). The CDR3 loop spans 19 amino acids. Germline V CDR1 and CDR2: MNHEY, SVGAGI. Trimming left V 4 bases short and J 2 bases short, with 27 bases between. The CDR3 here is CASSFQLGGWGSVTYEQYL. For the CDR3, the DNA is TGTGCCAGCAGTTTCCAACTCGGGGGCTGGGGATCCGTTACCTACGAGCAGTACTTA.

On this clonotype: A read error may account for a junction end that differs from germline. The chain is built from TRBV11-2 and TRBJ1-2, with D maybe TRBD1 (5 bases). CDR3 length: 15 residues. Germline assignment: CDR1 SGHAT and CDR2 FQNNGV. The chain's CDR3 is CASSSTLGTGPGYIF. The CDR3, as DNA: TGTGCCAGCAGCTCAACCTTAGGGACGGGGCCTGGCTACATCTTC.

The table lists this clonotype with a few counts. CDR3 loop: CASSGTRDAEAFF. The CDR3 coding sequence is TGTGCCAGCAGCGGAACCAGGGACGCTGAAGCTTTCTTT. The chain carries TRBV5-5 and TRBJ1-1, with a weak D call TRBD1 (5 bases). The CDR3 is made up of 13 amino acids. Germline CDR1 reads SGHKS; CDR2 reads YYEKEE (reference sequence). With 4 bases removed from V and 6 bases from J, the gap between germline ends came to 13 bases.

This clonotype was seen a single time. At one end, the junction sequence differs from germline, possibly due to a read error. This chain connects TRBV29-1 to TRBJ2-1, with D tentatively TRBD1 (6 bases). The germline gives CDR1 SQVTM, CDR2 ANQGSEA. This CDR3 contains 14 residues. The chain's CDR3 is CSGIGQGTYNGQFF. The CDR3, as DNA: TGCAGCGGGATCGGTCAGGGGACCTACAATGGGCAGTTCTTC.